The 2 T cell receptor beta chains presented below share a single source sample, sequenced in a study of shared clonotypes between healthy human individuals. The assay was immunoSEQ multiplex PCR, and TCRdb's table has in-frame clones only and misses some. Among about 520,000 clones listed, approximately 78% were seen once. The sequenced material came from PBMCs. These receptors were obtained from a woman aged 40-49 years in good health. Some clones in this sample may be carry-over from other donors' samples.

The rearrangement joins TRBV6-5 to TRBJ1-1; D unresolved. V was cut by 2 bases and J by 0 bases, with 10 bases left in between. Germline CDR1 MNHEY, CDR2 SVGAGI. The length of the CDR3 is 15 residues. The CDR3 region has the DNA TGTGCCAGCAGTTACCAAGCAGATTTGAACACTGAAGCTTTCTTT. This sequence encodes CASSYQADLNTEAFF.

This rearrangement joins TRBV11-2 to TRBJ2-1; D is perhaps TRBD1 (5 bases). The germline CDR1 and CDR2 sequences are SGHAT and FQNNGV. V was shortened by 5 bases and J by 8 bases, with 19 bases between the two germline ends. This CDR3 has 15 amino acids. The CDR3 DNA is TGTGCCAGCAGCCCCCTGACTTCCGGACAACATGAGCAGTTCTTC. The encoded protein is CASSPLTSGQHEQFF.